The 23 T cell receptor beta chains reported below all come from one sample, sequenced in a study of cytomegalovirus exposure and HLA in healthy donors. Primers included in the PCR were 60 Vbeta and 13 Jbeta primers. The assay was immunoSEQ multiplex PCR, and TCRdb's table has in-frame clones only and misses some. The table shows under 200,000 clones, with 65% to 80% occurring only once. Sequences were obtained from PBMCs. These receptors came from a woman between 40 and 50 years old in good health and CMV-seropositive.

The chain has TRBV6-6 and TRBJ1-4; TRBD1 matches at 12 bases. Germline V gives CDR1 MNHNY, CDR2 SVGAGI (reference sequence). With 6 bases clipped from V and 7 bases from J, the junction kept 3 bases outside the gene matches. This CDR3 contains 14 residues. Written as DNA, the CDR3 is TGTGCCAGCAGGGGACAGGGGGCGCCTGAAAAACTGTTTTTT. It specifies CASRGQGAPEKLFF.

This clone has only one observation. The genes are TRBV15 and TRBJ2-1; 9 bases are a match to TRBD1. V lost 5 bases, J lost 1 base, and 9 bases stayed unmatched. The CDR3 spans 17 residues. CDR1 is LNHNV and CDR2 is YYDKDF in the germline V gene (reference sequence). This CDR3 reads CATSGNRGQGSYNEQFF. The CDR3 region has the DNA TGTGCCACCAGCGGTAACAGGGGGCAAGGGTCCTACAATGAGCAGTTCTTC.

The chain combines TRBV25-1 with TRBJ2-7; D unclear. Trimming left V 6 bases short and J 0 bases short, with 3 bases between. This CDR3 comprises 11 residues. CDR1 and CDR2 (germline): MGHDK, SYGVNS. CDR3 DNA sequence: TGTGCCAGCAGCCACTCCTACGAGCAGTACTTC. Translating it yields CASSHSYEQYF.

V and J are TRBV7-2 and TRBJ2-1; the match to TRBD2 covers 7 bases. After removal of 7 bases from V and 8 bases from J, the junction contained 20 bases not matched to a gene. The CDR3 runs to 17 residues. Germline CDR1 SGHTA, CDR2 FQGNSA. CDR3 DNA sequence: TGTGCCAGCACCCGAAGGGGTATAGCGGGCCGGACGGATGAGCAGTTCTTC. Amino acid sequence: CASTRRGIAGRTDEQFF.

This clone appeared once. The chain is built from TRBV9 and TRBJ2-3; 9 nucleotides match TRBD2. J was trimmed by 1 base and V by 3 bases; bases with no gene match: 0. The CDR3 spans 14 residues. Germline CDR1 SGDLS, CDR2 YYNGEE. The CDR3 here is CASSGTSGTDTQYF. In nucleotides, the CDR3 is TGTGCCAGCAGCGGGACTAGCGGCACAGATACGCAGTATTTT.

The rearrangement links TRBV11-3 to TRBJ1-2; D is unresolved. This CDR3 has 15 residues. V was cut by 0 bases and J by 2 bases, with 10 bases left in between. From germline, CDR1 is SGHNT and CDR2 YENEEA. The DNA for the CDR3 is TGTGCCAGCAGCTTAGATGGGCAGATCAACTATGGCTACACCTTC. Translated: CASSLDGQINYGYTF.

This clone was seen a few times. The V and J genes are TRBV6-1 and TRBJ1-4; D ambiguous. The V and J ends lost 3 bases and 7 bases respectively, with 15 bases between them. This CDR3 contains 15 residues. The V gene's germline CDR1 is MNHNS and CDR2 SASEGT. CDR3 sequence (DNA): TGTGCCAGCAGTGACTTGGAGAGGCTTGTTGAAAAACTGTTTTTT. It specifies CASSDLERLVEKLFF.

The J gene is TRBJ1-2, the V gene TRBV5-4; weak D call: TRBD1 (5 bases). CDR3 size: 15 residues. Trimming removed 2 bases from V and 4 bases from J, with 15 bases in between. Germline loops: CDR1 SGHNT, CDR2 YYREEE (reference sequence). The CDR3 region has the DNA TGTGCCAGCAGCTTAGGTTCAGGGCAGGGCTATGGCTACACCTTC. Amino acids: CASSLGSGQGYGYTF.

The V call is TRBV15, the J call TRBJ2-3; 13 nucleotides line up with TRBD2. CDR1 LNHNV and CDR2 YYDKDF come from the germline V gene (reference sequence). Losses at the gene ends were 5 bases for V and 6 bases for J; bases not matched to a gene: 14. The CDR3 loop spans 18 amino acids. CDR3 nucleotides: TGTGCCACCAGCTCTAGGACTAGCGGGGGAGCCCGGGGGGATACGCAGTATTTT. This sequence encodes CATSSRTSGGARGDTQYF.

As regards this clone: The junction does not match germline at one end; this may be a read error. The chain recombines TRBV7-7 with TRBJ2-7; D is perhaps TRBD1 (5 bases). This CDR3 spans 13 amino acids. Germline loops: CDR1 SSHAT, CDR2 FNYEAQ (reference sequence). The CDR3 coding sequence is TGTGCCAGCAGCCAGACAGAGGTGAGCGAGCAGCACTTC. Translating it yields CASSQTEVSEQHF.

The chain combines TRBV18 with TRBJ1-4; TRBD1 might be the D (5 bases). Germline values: CDR1 KGHSH, CDR2 LQKENI. The ends were cut back, 3 bases at V and 8 bases at J, with 16 bases in the middle. The CDR3 spans 15 residues. The CDR3 DNA sequence: TGTGCCAGCTCACCTCTCGCGGGGCCGGGAGAAAAACTGTTTTTT. This sequence encodes CASSPLAGPGEKLFF.

This chain uses TRBV9 with TRBJ2-3; TRBD1 matches at 10 bases. The CDR3 extends over 16 amino acids. Germline CDR1 reads SGDLS; CDR2 reads YYNGEE. J lost 7 bases, V lost 0 bases, and 8 bases had no gene match. The chain's CDR3 is CASSVGGWDRGNTQYF. DNA for the CDR3: TGTGCCAGCAGCGTAGGGGGGTGGGACAGGGGAAATACGCAGTATTTT.

The J gene is TRBJ1-3, the V gene TRBV6-5, with D tentatively TRBD1 (6 bases). In germline, CDR1 is MNHEY, CDR2 SVGAGI. The CDR3 runs 15 residues. The ends were cut back, 9 bases at V and 2 bases at J, with 17 bases in the middle. Here the CDR3 reads CARGYRELAGNTIYF. CDR3 nucleotide sequence: TGTGCCAGGGGGTACAGGGAACTGGCTGGAAACACCATATATTTT.

The DNA for the CDR3 is TGTGCCAGCAGCTTGGCCTTGCGGGGGGGCTCTGGGGAGCTGTTTTTT. This gives the protein CASSLALRGGSGELFF. J is TRBJ2-2 and V is TRBV11-2; 9 bases agree with TRBD2. The CDR3 length is 16 residues. After removal of 3 bases from V and 8 bases from J, the junction contained 10 bases not matched to a gene. Germline assignment: CDR1 SGHAT and CDR2 FQNNGV.

Concerning this clone: One end of the junction varies from germline; a read error may be responsible. Other DNA sequences within the sample encode an identical CDR3. The V call is TRBV7-9, the J call TRBJ2-3; TRBD1 might be the D (5 bases). CDR3 length: 15 residues. Germline assignment: CDR1 SEHNR and CDR2 FQNEAQ (reference sequence). The CDR3 spells CASSFDSPRTDTQYF. CDR3 DNA sequence: TGTGCCAGCAGCTTCGACAGCCCCAGAACAGATACACAGTATTTT. Using reference TRBV7-9 and TRBJ2-3 for the parts outside the CDR3, the full variable domain is DTGVSQNPRHKITKRGQNVTFRCDPISEHNRLYWYRQTLGQGPEFLTYFQNEAQLEKSRLLSDRFSAERPKGSFSTLEIQRTEQGDSAMYLCASSFDSPRTDTQYFGPGTRLTVL.

The rearrangement uses TRBV5-1 and TRBJ1-2; TRBD1 matches at 8 bases. The germline V gene has CDR1 SGHRS and CDR2 YFSETQ. Unmatched junction bases numbered 2, after V lost 0 bases and J lost 7 bases. The CDR3 is made up of 13 amino acids. Here the CDR3 reads CASSLGQGSGYTF. In DNA, the CDR3 is TGCGCCAGCAGCTTGGGACAGGGGTCTGGCTACACCTTC.

The chain combines TRBV10-3 with TRBJ1-2, with TRBD1 matching 7 bases. Germline V gene sequence: CDR1 ENHRY, CDR2 SYGVKD. Losses at the gene ends were 4 bases for V and 2 bases for J; bases not matched to a gene: 7. The CDR3 is 15 residues long. The DNA for the CDR3 is TGTGCCATCAGTGGAGGGGGCAGGGGGAACTATGGCTACACCTTC. Encoded protein: CAISGGGRGNYGYTF.

The chain uses TRBV9 and TRBJ2-7, with 9 bases fitting TRBD1. Germline values: CDR1 SGDLS, CDR2 YYNGEE. J lost 4 bases, V lost 2 bases, and 7 bases had no gene match. The CDR3 has 15 amino acids. CDR3 bases: TGTGCCAGCAGCGTCACCGGACAGGGGTTATACGAGCAGTACTTC. Residues: CASSVTGQGLYEQYF.

This clone appeared once. The J gene is TRBJ1-2, the V gene TRBV19, with 8 bases fitting TRBD1. V was clipped by 3 bases and J by 10 bases; unmatched bases: 10. The germline V gene has CDR1 LNHDA and CDR2 SQIVND (reference sequence). The CDR3 spans 14 residues. The CDR3 nucleotides are TGTGCCAGTAGTATGGTAGGGACAGGCCTCCACTACACCTTC. This gives the protein CASSMVGTGLHYTF.

The rearrangement joins TRBV9 to TRBJ1-2; 7 bases line up with TRBD1. From germline, CDR1 is SGDLS and CDR2 YYNGEE. V lost 0 bases and J lost 2; bases outside the gene matches: 7. The CDR3 extends over 16 amino acids. The CDR3 coding sequence is TGTGCCAGCAGCGTAGGCATCGACAGGGAGAACTATGGCTACACCTTC. Translated, it gives CASSVGIDRENYGYTF.

The chain joins TRBV6-5 to TRBJ2-5, with TRBD1 matching 9 bases. Per the germline V gene, CDR1 is MNHEY and CDR2 is SVGAGI. CDR3 length: 15 residues. After removal of 5 bases from V and 2 bases from J, the junction contained 6 bases not matched to a gene. CDR3 in DNA: TGTGCCAGCAGTAGAGGTGGACAGGGGCAAGAGACCCAGTACTTC. Its translation is CASSRGGQGQETQYF.

This clone was seen more than once but under ten times. The rearrangement uses TRBV5-6 and TRBJ1-5, with 9 bases lining up with TRBD1. In germline, CDR1 is SGHDT, CDR2 YYEEEE. V dropped 2 bases and J dropped 6; count of bases not matched to a gene: 9. The CDR3 extends over 16 amino acids. This chain's CDR3 is CASSFSGQGLIQPQHF. CDR3 nucleotide sequence: TGTGCCAGCAGCTTCTCGGGACAGGGTTTGATTCAGCCCCAGCATTTT.

The V and J genes are TRBV4-3 and TRBJ2-5; TRBD2 might be the D (6 bases). The CDR3 runs to 16 residues. The germline gives CDR1 LGHNA, CDR2 YSLEER. Trimming took 1 base from V and 5 from J, leaving 17 bases between them. Here the CDR3 reads CASSQGLGGSWETQYF. In DNA, the CDR3 is TGCGCCAGCAGCCAAGGGCTGGGGGGATCCTGGGAGACCCAGTACTTC.